This passage covers 32 T cell receptor beta chains from one sample sequenced in a study of graft-versus-host responses after intestinal transplantation. Intraepithelial plus lamina propria lymphocytes were released by processing graft tissue. Some clones are missing from TCRdb's copy, which holds only in-frame ones; the method was immunoSEQ multiplex PCR. This table holds tens of thousands of clones, 87% found once. Source: ileum tissue, taken around seven months after intestinal transplant. These receptors all come from a human patient who received an intestinal transplant, so some T cells may come from the graft donor.

The CDR3 spells CASSSGTGGYQPQHF. The CDR3 DNA reads as TGTGCCAGCAGTTCCGGGACAGGGGGCTATCAGCCCCAGCATTTT. The genes are TRBV27 and TRBJ1-5; TRBD1 agrees at 12 bases. V was clipped by 4 bases and J by 5 bases; unmatched bases: 3. Germline V lookup: CDR1 MNHEY, CDR2 SMNVEV (reference sequence). This CDR3 spans 15 amino acids.

This clone was counted a single time. V usage is TRBV28 and J usage is TRBJ2-7; 9 bases line up with TRBD1. This CDR3 has 14 amino acids. In germline, CDR1 is MDHEN, CDR2 SYDVKM. V lost 6 bases and J lost 4; bases outside the gene matches: 7. Written as DNA, the CDR3 is TGTGCCAGCAGGACGACAGGGGGTGGTTACGAGCAGTACTTC. Amino acid sequence: CASRTTGGGYEQYF.

The rearrangement links TRBV5-1 to TRBJ2-3; 14 bases match TRBD2. Germline CDR1 and CDR2: SGHRS and YFSETQ. V trimming: 5 bases; J trimming: 5 bases; junction bases outside the gene matches: 13. The CDR3 consists of 18 residues. The CDR3 protein is CASSFGTSGGPGGDTQYF. CDR3 nucleotides: TGCGCCAGCAGTTTTGGGACTAGCGGGGGCCCAGGCGGAGATACGCAGTATTTT.

About this clone itself: Other DNA sequences of this sample code for an identical CDR3. The chain uses TRBV2 and TRBJ2-1; no clear D gene. The length of the CDR3 is 11 residues. V lost 6 bases to trimming and J lost 6 bases, with 6 bases between them. Per germline, CDR1 SNHLY and CDR2 FYNNEI. The CDR3 bases are TGTGCCAGCAGCCCTTTCAATGAGCAGTTCTTC. It encodes CASSPFNEQFF. The whole variable domain, filled in from reference TRBV2 and TRBJ2-1, reads EPEVTQTPSHQVTQMGQEVILRCVPISNHLYFYWYRQILGQKVEFLVSFYNNEISEKSEIFDDQFSVERPDGSNFTLKIRSTKLEDSAMYFCASSPFNEQFFGPGTRLTVL.

The chain couples TRBV11-2 to TRBJ1-1; D uncertain. Germline V gene sequence: CDR1 SGHAT, CDR2 FQNNGV. V was shortened by 1 base and J by 1 base, with 16 bases between the two germline ends. This CDR3 has 17 residues. The CDR3 bases are TGTGCCAGCAGCTTAGTCTTGCAGGAGGGTTCGAACACTGAAGCTTTCTTT. Protein sequence: CASSLVLQEGSNTEAFF.

CDR3 sequence (DNA): TGTGCCAGCAGCTTGGGAGATATGAACACTGAAGCTTTCTTT. Translated: CASSLGDMNTEAFF. The rearrangement uses TRBV5-5 and TRBJ1-1; D remains ambiguous. Trimming left V 0 bases short and J 0 bases short, with 6 bases between. CDR3 size: 14 residues. Germline CDR1 SGHKS, CDR2 YYEKEE (reference sequence).

The chain recombines TRBV5-1 with TRBJ2-3, with D unclear. The CDR3 totals 13 residues. Germline values: CDR1 SGHRS, CDR2 YFSETQ. The V end was cut by 3 bases, the J end by 1 base, with 6 bases between. The CDR3 loop reads CASSSGRTDTQYF. As DNA, the CDR3 is TGCGCCAGCAGCTCGGGTCGCACAGATACGCAGTATTTT.

This clone was counted a single time. The J gene is TRBJ2-4, the V gene TRBV9; perhaps D is TRBD1 or TRBD2 (7 bases each). The germline V gene encodes CDR1 SGDLS and CDR2 YYNGEE. This CDR3 comprises 16 residues. Trimming left V 2 bases short and J 1 base short, with 13 bases between. CDR3 region: CASSVTGEGAKNIQYF. The CDR3 nucleotides are TGTGCCAGCAGCGTCACAGGGGAGGGGGCCAAAAACATTCAGTACTTC.

The rearrangement joins TRBV27 to TRBJ1-5; D might be TRBD1 (5 bases). The CDR3 is 16 amino acids. The ends were cut back, 2 bases at V and 7 bases at J, with 18 bases in the middle. Germline-derived CDR1 and CDR2 are MNHEY and SMNVEV (reference sequence). CDR3 amino acids: CASSLIGFARDQPQHF. The CDR3 DNA sequence: TGTGCCAGCAGTTTAATTGGTTTCGCGAGGGACCAGCCCCAGCATTTT.

This chain links TRBV7-8 with TRBJ2-5, with TRBD2 as a possible D gene (5 bases). V lost 1 base and J 3 bases, leaving 18 bases between the germline ends. Per the germline V gene, CDR1 is SGHVS and CDR2 is FQNEAQ. The CDR3 consists of 17 residues. In DNA, the CDR3 is TGTGCCAGCAGCTTAGTACCGGTCCGGAGCGGTGAAGAGACCCAGTACTTC. It encodes CASSLVPVRSGEETQYF. Complete variable domain (other parts from reference TRBV7-8 and TRBJ2-5): GAGVSQSPRYKVAKRGQDVALRCDPISGHVSLFWYQQALGQGPEFLTYFQNEAQLDKSGLPSDRFFAERPEGSVSTLKIQRTQQEDSAVYLCASSLVPVRSGEETQYFGPGTRLLVL.

This clone showed up just a few times. The chain has TRBV7-3 and TRBJ2-3; perhaps TRBD1 as D (5 bases). The CDR3 covers 14 residues. V gave up 5 bases and J gave up 6 bases, with 15 bases separating them. Germline assignment: CDR1 SGHTA and CDR2 FQGTGA. The CDR3 loop reads CASSTRGSEDTQYF. The CDR3 nucleotides are TGTGCCAGCAGCACAAGGGGCTCGGAGGATACGCAGTATTTT.

The chain uses TRBV10-3 and TRBJ1-3; TRBD1 aligns across 9 bases. The CDR3 length is 13 residues. The V gene's germline CDR1 is ENHRY and CDR2 SYGVKD. V shed 8 bases and J 8 bases; nucleotides not matched to a gene: 7. CDR3 in amino acids: CAISPRTGDTIYF. The CDR3 DNA reads TGTGCCATCTCCCCGCGGACAGGGGACACCATATATTTT.

The DNA of the CDR3 is TGTGCCAGCAGCTTCGGGGGGACGAGCTCCTACAATGAGCAGTTCTTC. It codes for CASSFGGTSSYNEQFF. The gene calls are TRBV7-6 and TRBJ2-1; 7 positions agree with TRBD2. In germline, CDR1 is SGHVS, CDR2 FNYEAQ. V lost 3 bases, J lost 0 bases, and 5 bases stayed unmatched. The CDR3 sequence is 16 residues long.

The chain employs TRBV28 and TRBJ1-2; TRBD1 is a possible D gene (6 bases). CDR3 length: 13 amino acids. CDR1 is MDHEN, CDR2 SYDVKM, per germline. V lost 2 bases and J lost 3, with 7 bases in between. The chain's CDR3 is CASSLPGDYGYTF. The CDR3 DNA is TGTGCCAGCAGTTTACCAGGGGACTATGGCTACACCTTC.

CDR3 DNA: TGTGCCAGCAGTTATCGGGGCCAGTTGGACACTGAAGCTTTCTTT. Translation: CASSYRGQLDTEAFF. This chain uses TRBV6-6 with TRBJ1-1; a possible D gene is TRBD1 (5 bases). V was trimmed by 3 bases and J by 3 bases, leaving 14 bases between them. The CDR3 contains 15 residues. CDR1 is MNHNY and CDR2 is SVGAGI in the germline V gene (reference sequence).

V and J are TRBV5-1 and TRBJ2-1; maybe TRBD2 (5 bases). Trimming shortened V by 7 bases and J by 9 bases, and 17 bases separated the two germline ends. CDR1 is SGHRS and CDR2 is YFSETQ in the germline V gene. The length of the CDR3 is 13 residues. Here the CDR3 reads CASAGPGLTEQFF. DNA of the CDR3: TGCGCCAGCGCCGGCCCGGGGTTGACTGAGCAGTTCTTC. Complete variable domain (other parts from reference TRBV5-1 and TRBJ2-1): KAGVTQTPRYLIKTRGQQVTLSCSPISGHRSVSWYQQTPGQGLQFLFEYFSETQRNKGNFPGRFSGRQFSNSRSEMNVSTLELGDSALYLCASAGPGLTEQFFGPGTRLTVL.

This chain uses TRBV11-2 with TRBJ1-1; 7 bases line up with TRBD1. Germline loops: CDR1 SGHAT, CDR2 FQNNGV. Unmatched junction bases numbered 14, after V lost 4 bases and J lost 0 bases. CDR3 size: 18 residues. The CDR3 DNA reads as TGTGCCAGCAGCTCCGAAGACAGGGTTTATGAGTTGAACACTGAAGCTTTCTTT. This translates into CASSSEDRVYELNTEAFF.

This clone was detected once. The rearrangement links TRBV7-8 to TRBJ2-5; the match to TRBD1 covers 7 bases. The CDR3 sequence is 18 residues long. V shed 1 base, J shed 7 bases, and the junction held 18 bases outside the gene matches. Germline V lookup: CDR1 SGHVS, CDR2 FQNEAQ. This CDR3 is CASSLGARLGTAKGTQYF. In DNA, the CDR3 is TGTGCCAGCAGCTTAGGGGCCCGCCTAGGGACAGCGAAGGGGACCCAGTACTTC. Full variable domain (remainder filled in from reference TRBV7-8 and TRBJ2-5): GAGVSQSPRYKVAKRGQDVALRCDPISGHVSLFWYQQALGQGPEFLTYFQNEAQLDKSGLPSDRFFAERPEGSVSTLKIQRTQQEDSAVYLCASSLGARLGTAKGTQYFGPGTRLLVL.

V usage is TRBV10-3 and J usage is TRBJ2-3, with D perhaps assigned TRBD1 or TRBD2 (5 bases each). V lost 7 bases, J lost 5 bases, and 13 bases lay in between. The length of the CDR3 is 13 residues. Germline lookup yields CDR1 ENHRY and CDR2 SYGVKD. As DNA, the CDR3 is TGTGCCATCAAAGGGGCGGGCTTAGATACGCAGTATTTT. Translation gives CAIKGAGLDTQYF.

The rearrangement links TRBV7-2 to TRBJ1-5, with D tentatively TRBD1 (5 bases). This CDR3 spans 13 amino acids. V shed 6 bases and J shed 9 bases, with 15 bases lying between them. Germline assignment: CDR1 SGHTA and CDR2 FQGNSA. In nucleotides, the CDR3 is TGTGCCAGCAGACCCAACTGGGACCGGCCCCAGCATTTT. Translating it yields CASRPNWDRPQHF.

This chain uses TRBV7-8 with TRBJ2-7, with 11 bases matching TRBD1. The J segment lost 7 bases and the V segment lost 0 bases, leaving 5 bases of the junction unmatched. The CDR3 is 15 amino acids. Per germline, CDR1 SGHVS and CDR2 FQNEAQ. The CDR3 DNA reads as TGTGCCAGCAGCTTAGCAGGGACAGGGGGTGTTGAGCAGTACTTC. This sequence encodes CASSLAGTGGVEQYF.

DNA for the CDR3: TGTGCCTGGGGCCTAGAGCTCCGGGGGGCTGGAAACACCATATATTTT. Translation: CAWGLELRGAGNTIYF. J is TRBJ1-3 and V is TRBV30, with a weak D call TRBD1 (5 bases). Trimming left V 5 bases short and J 2 bases short, with 19 bases between. CDR3 length: 16 residues. The V gene's germline CDR1 is GTSNPN and CDR2 SVGIG (reference sequence).

CDR3 amino acids: CASSTGQGFHQPQHF. The CDR3 DNA reads TGCGCCAGCAGCACGGGACAGGGCTTCCATCAGCCCCAGCATTTT. The chain employs TRBV4-1 and TRBJ1-5, with TRBD1 matching over 9 bases. The germline V gene encodes CDR1 MGHRA and CDR2 YSYEKL. CDR3 length equals 15 residues. The V and J ends lost 5 bases and 5 bases, in that order; junction bases with no gene match: 7.

The chain is built from TRBV20-1 and TRBJ2-3; no definite D call. Germline values: CDR1 DFQATT, CDR2 SNEGSKA (reference sequence). V lost 6 bases and J 6 bases, leaving 10 bases between the germline ends. CDR3 length: 11 amino acids. The CDR3 bases are TGCAGTGCACTTGCTCTTGATACGCAGTATTTT. This gives the protein CSALALDTQYF.

The chain uses TRBV23-1 and TRBJ2-1, with D perhaps being TRBD1 or TRBD2 (6 bases each). TRBV23-1 carries the ORF label, with uncertain function. Trimming stripped 7 bases from V and 2 bases from J, with 15 bases between. The CDR3 runs to 15 residues. The CDR3 here is CASTRGLAPYNEQFF. The CDR3 DNA follows: TGCGCCAGCACCCGGGGGCTAGCGCCCTACAATGAGCAGTTCTTC.

This clone is a singleton in its sample. V and J are TRBV10-3 and TRBJ2-1; 10 bases fit TRBD1. The V gene's germline CDR1 is ENHRY and CDR2 SYGVKD. The CDR3 sequence is 14 residues long. Trimming removed 4 bases from V and 8 bases from J; junction bases left unmatched: 5. The CDR3 loop is CAISGGQGLYEQFF. DNA for the CDR3: TGTGCCATCAGTGGGGGACAGGGGCTGTATGAGCAGTTCTTC.

For the CDR3, the DNA is TGTGCCATCAACCAGGGACTAGCGGGCACAGATACGCAGTATTTT. As protein: CAINQGLAGTDTQYF. The V gene is TRBV10-3, the J gene TRBJ2-3, with 11 positions matching TRBD2. Germline-derived CDR1 and CDR2 are ENHRY and SYGVKD. CDR3 length equals 15 residues. Trimming at V came to 7 bases and at J to 1 base, leaving 4 bases not matched to a gene.

The J gene is TRBJ2-1, the V gene TRBV11-2; D might be TRBD2 (5 bases). Germline CDR1 is SGHAT and CDR2 is FQNNGV. There are 16 residues in the CDR3. V was trimmed by 6 bases and J by 0 bases, leaving 15 bases between them. For the CDR3, the DNA is TGTGCCAGCAGAAGGACTTGGGGTAGCTCCTACAATGAGCAGTTCTTC. Translation gives CASRRTWGSSYNEQFF.

The chain is built from TRBV5-1 and TRBJ1-4; TRBD1 agrees at 7 bases. The CDR3 has 14 amino acids. V lost 1 base to trimming and J lost 7 bases; unmatched junction nucleotides: 4. In germline, CDR1 is SGHRS, CDR2 YFSETQ. The CDR3 here is CASSLLGTAEKLFF. The CDR3 DNA sequence: TGCGCCAGCAGCTTGCTCGGGACAGCTGAAAAACTGTTTTTT.

The chain combines TRBV10-3 with TRBJ2-1, with TRBD1 matching 8 bases. With V trimmed by 6 bases and J by 8 bases, 3 bases remained unmatched. Germline CDR1 and CDR2: ENHRY and SYGVKD. This CDR3 is 12 amino acids long. This CDR3 is CAISGTGYEQFF. CDR3 bases: TGTGCCATCAGCGGGACAGGCTATGAGCAGTTCTTC.

The V call is TRBV5-5, the J call TRBJ1-5, with D unresolved. Trimming shortened V by 1 base and J by 7 bases, and 12 bases separated the two germline ends. The CDR3 loop spans 14 amino acids. Germline V gene sequence: CDR1 SGHKS, CDR2 YYEKEE (reference sequence). The CDR3 sequence: CASSLRPEGQPQHF. DNA of the CDR3: TGTGCCAGCAGCTTGCGCCCAGAGGGACAGCCCCAGCATTTT. The complete variable domain, with remaining parts taken from reference TRBV5-5 and TRBJ1-5, reads DAGVTQSPTHLIKTRGQQVTLRCSPISGHKSVSWYQQVLGQGPQFIFQYYEKEERGRGNFPDRFSARQFPNYSSELNVNALLLGDSALYLCASSLRPEGQPQHFGDGTRLSIL.

The rearrangement uses TRBV13 and TRBJ2-5; 10 nucleotides line up with TRBD2. The CDR3 consists of 14 residues. The germline V gene encodes CDR1 PRHDT and CDR2 FYEKMQ (reference sequence). V was pared by 1 base and J by 11 bases, with 7 bases of the junction left unmatched. The CDR3 bases are TGTGCCAGCAGCTTAGTGTTGAGCGGGGGGGAGCAGTACTTC. It translates to CASSLVLSGGEQYF.